This T cell receptor (beta chain) was documented in a study of blood T cell repertoires in COVID-19 (dated by TCRdb to about 2020). General notes on the study: Samples covering the acute and convalescent phases of COVID-19 were provided by collaborators in the United States, Italy and Spain. The prospective study material was composed of cDNA or gDNA derived from T cells, B-cell-depleted T cells, or PBMCs. Subjects who had been exposed to COVID-19, were actively infected with it, or had recovered from it provided the deeply sampled blood TCRbeta repertoires that made up the dataset. The repertoires were released in a freely available public database meant as a resource for research on the immune response to SARS-CoV-2. The samples were drawn from two sources: the first 160 participants of the ongoing ImmuneRACE study, and fewer than 1,500 subjects contributed by 6 global collaborators. Sample metadata almost always included a de-identified subject ID, COVID-19 status, age in years and sex. HLA class I and class II types, where available, came from metadata supplied by the sample provider rather than from assay-based typing.

The CDR3 measures 17 amino acids from cysteine to phenylalanine. Of the read, only the CDR3 DNA is kept; its 51 bases are in frame from base 1. The germline V gene (reference sequence) provides CDR1 SEHNR and CDR2 FQNEAQ. The germline ends are 20 bases apart after V is trimmed by 4 bases and J by 7 bases. Notes on this clone: Its specific antigen is unknown. Base quality data are lacking; no much larger clone is found one base away.

Study-wide findings and limitations: The amount of clinical and demographic metadata varied by source and participant and was provided uncurated.

Participants in the prospective study were aged roughly 18 to 90 years, lived in under 30 United States geographic areas, and enrolled through a virtual design. In the prospective study, participants were assigned to cohorts based on the clinical history participants reported in a screening survey and a study questionnaire. In the prospective study, whole blood, serum and a nasopharyngeal or oropharyngeal swab were collected from each participant by mobile phlebotomists. Over a roughly 2-month period, participants in the prospective study had the option of providing additional blood draws and questionnaires. Prospective study blood samples were shipped either frozen or at room temperature before DNA extraction. TCRbeta CDR3 regions were amplified from genomic DNA by means of the immunoSEQ Assay, a bias-controlled multiplex PCR. The paper's data handling went like this. Within the assay, amplification of reference gene primers was used to estimate how many nucleated cells each sample contained. To quantify the absolute abundance of each unique TCRbeta CDR3 rearrangement, sequence reads were collapsed and filtered. For each sample, productive Simpson clonality was calculated as the square root of Simpson's diversity index across productive rearrangements. Entries here come from immuneACCESS through TCRdb and include only in-frame sequences with V and J called. Some clones fail to appear in such tables; in the studies checked, an unresolved V gene covers under half of the shortfall, and the cause of the remainder is unknown. V, J and clone size are those of that table, while D and trimming were read from the DNA. Recorded for this sample are under 250,000 clones; 75% to 85% of them occurred a single time. 4.3% of the sample belongs to the ten largest clones.

Sequenced material: PBMCs or T cells enriched from blood (not recorded which). The chain employs TRBV7-9 and TRBJ1-6, with the D gene not clear enough to name. This TCR derives from a man younger than 45 with acute COVID-19. The bases are TGTGCCAGCAGCTCACACGATAAGGAGGGCGGCAATTCACCCCTCCACTTT. Translated, it reads CASSSHDKEGGNSPLHF.